These 3 T cell receptor beta chains were all obtained from the same sample, sequenced in a study of T cells after yellow fever vaccination. One entry per CDR3 protein results from TCRdb running MiXCR on the 5' RACE reads. This repertoire shows about 550,000 distinct CDR3 sequences, 19% found once; its top ten account for approximately 14%. The sample in question was PBMCs, obtained 15 days after the yellow fever booster vaccination. All receptors derive from a man younger than 40 who received the YFV17D yellow fever vaccine.

This clonotype was seen a handful of times. The rearrangement links TRBV5-6 to TRBJ2-5, with TRBD1 matching over 8 bases. CDR3 size: 13 residues. Germline CDR1 is SGHDT and CDR2 is YYEEEE. Germline trimming cut 3 bases from V and 6 bases from J; bases unmatched to any gene: 4. The CDR3 loop is CASSSPRGQTQYF. CDR3 nucleotide sequence: TGTGCCAGCAGCTCGCCCAGGGGGCAGACCCAGTACTTC.

The chain joins TRBV5-1 to TRBJ1-1; no clear D gene. The CDR3 sequence is 16 residues long. Trimming removed 3 bases at V and 0 bases at J, with 15 bases between. Looked up from germline, CDR1 is SGHRS and CDR2 is YFSETQ. The CDR3 loop reads CASSSGLLAVNTEAFF. As DNA, the CDR3 is TGCGCCAGCAGCTCGGGTCTTTTAGCGGTGAACACTGAAGCTTTCTTT.

This clonotype was seen only a few times. The chain is built from TRBV12-3 or TRBV12-4 and TRBJ2-7; the D is unclear. V gave up 7 bases and J gave up 0 bases, with 13 bases separating them. The CDR3 has 14 residues. In DNA, the CDR3 is TGTGCCAGCAACTCGAAGGGAATCTCCTACGAGCAGTACTTC. This encodes CASNSKGISYEQYF.